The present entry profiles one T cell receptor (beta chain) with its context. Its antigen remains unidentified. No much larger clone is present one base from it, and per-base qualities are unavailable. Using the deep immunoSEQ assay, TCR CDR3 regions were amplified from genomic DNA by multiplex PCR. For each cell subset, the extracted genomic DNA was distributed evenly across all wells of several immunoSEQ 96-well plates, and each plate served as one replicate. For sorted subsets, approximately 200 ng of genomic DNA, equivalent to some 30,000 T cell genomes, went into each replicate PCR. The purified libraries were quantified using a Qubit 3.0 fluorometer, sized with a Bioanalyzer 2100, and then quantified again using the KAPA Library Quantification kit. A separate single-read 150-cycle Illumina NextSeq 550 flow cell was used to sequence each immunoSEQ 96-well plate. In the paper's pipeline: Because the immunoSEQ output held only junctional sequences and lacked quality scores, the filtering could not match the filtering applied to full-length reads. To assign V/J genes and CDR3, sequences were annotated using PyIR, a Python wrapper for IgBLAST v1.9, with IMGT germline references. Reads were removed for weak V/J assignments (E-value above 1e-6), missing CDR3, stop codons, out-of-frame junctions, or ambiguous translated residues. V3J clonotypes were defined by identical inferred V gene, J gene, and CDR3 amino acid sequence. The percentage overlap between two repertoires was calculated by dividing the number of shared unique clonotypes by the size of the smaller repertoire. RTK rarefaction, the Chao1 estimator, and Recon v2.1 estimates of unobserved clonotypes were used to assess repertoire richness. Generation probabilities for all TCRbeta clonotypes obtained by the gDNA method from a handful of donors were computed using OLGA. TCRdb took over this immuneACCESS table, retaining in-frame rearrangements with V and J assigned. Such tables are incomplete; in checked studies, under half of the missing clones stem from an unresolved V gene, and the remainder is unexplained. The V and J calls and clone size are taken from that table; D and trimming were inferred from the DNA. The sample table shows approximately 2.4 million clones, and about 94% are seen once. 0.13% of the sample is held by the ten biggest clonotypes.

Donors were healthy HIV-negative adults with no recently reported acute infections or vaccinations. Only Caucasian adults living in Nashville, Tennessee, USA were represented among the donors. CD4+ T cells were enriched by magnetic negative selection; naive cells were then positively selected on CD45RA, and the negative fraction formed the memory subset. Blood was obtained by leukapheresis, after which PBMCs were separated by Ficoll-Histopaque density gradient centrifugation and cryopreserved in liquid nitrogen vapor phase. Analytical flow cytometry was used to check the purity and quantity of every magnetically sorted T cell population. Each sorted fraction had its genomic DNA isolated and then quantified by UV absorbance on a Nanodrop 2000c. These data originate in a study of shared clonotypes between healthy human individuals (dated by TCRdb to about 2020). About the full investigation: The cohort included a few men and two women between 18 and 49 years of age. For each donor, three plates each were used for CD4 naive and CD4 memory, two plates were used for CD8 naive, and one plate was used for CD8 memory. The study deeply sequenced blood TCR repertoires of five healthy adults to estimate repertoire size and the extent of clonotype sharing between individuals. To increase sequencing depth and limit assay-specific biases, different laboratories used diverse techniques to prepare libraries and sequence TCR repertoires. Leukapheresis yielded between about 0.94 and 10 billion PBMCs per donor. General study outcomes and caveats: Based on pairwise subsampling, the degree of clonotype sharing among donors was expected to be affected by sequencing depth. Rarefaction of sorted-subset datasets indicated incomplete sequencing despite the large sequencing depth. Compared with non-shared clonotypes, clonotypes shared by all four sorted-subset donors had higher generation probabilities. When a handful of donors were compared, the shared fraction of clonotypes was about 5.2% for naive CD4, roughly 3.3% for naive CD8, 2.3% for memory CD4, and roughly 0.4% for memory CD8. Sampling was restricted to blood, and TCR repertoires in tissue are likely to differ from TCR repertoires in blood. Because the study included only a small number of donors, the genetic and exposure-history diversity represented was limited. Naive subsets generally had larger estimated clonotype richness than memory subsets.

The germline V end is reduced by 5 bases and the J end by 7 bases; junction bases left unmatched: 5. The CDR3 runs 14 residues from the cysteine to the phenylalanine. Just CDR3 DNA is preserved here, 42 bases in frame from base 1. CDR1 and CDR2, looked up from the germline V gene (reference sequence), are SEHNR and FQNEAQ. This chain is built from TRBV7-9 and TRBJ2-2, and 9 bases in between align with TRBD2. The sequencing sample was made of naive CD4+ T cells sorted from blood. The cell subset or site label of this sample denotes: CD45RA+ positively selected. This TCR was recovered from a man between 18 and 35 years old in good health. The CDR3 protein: CASSRGTSYGELFF. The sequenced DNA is TGTGCCAGCAGCCGGGGGACTAGCTACGGGGAGCTGTTTTTT.